The 23 T cell receptor beta chains presented below share a single source sample, sequenced in a study of PD-L1 blockade in urothelial cancer (dated by TCRdb to 2015 to 2018). The library was made by the immunoSEQ multiplex PCR assay. The table comes from immuneACCESS by way of TCRdb, which keeps in-frame sequences with V and J called. Part of the clones is missing from these tables; in studies checked, under half for an unresolved V gene and the rest for unknown reasons. The sample table lists about 87,000 clones, 84% of them with a count of one. The ten largest clones represent approximately 2.1% of the sample. The time point label here, explained by the study, means: pretreatment peripheral blood. This sample comprised PBMCs, obtained around atezolizumab (anti-PD-L1) treatment. Receptors originate from a man aged 60-69 years with urothelial cancer.

J is TRBJ2-4 and V is TRBV15; possibly TRBD1 for D (6 bases). The CDR3 has 13 residues. Germline V lookup: CDR1 LNHNV, CDR2 YYDKDF (reference sequence). V lost 6 bases to trimming and J lost 3 bases, with 9 bases between them. The CDR3 sequence: CATRQGGKNIQYF. CDR3 in DNA: TGTGCCACCAGACAGGGCGGCAAAAACATTCAGTACTTC.

This clone has more than one count but fewer than ten. The rearrangement joins TRBV18 to TRBJ1-2; 8 bases are a match to TRBD1. The CDR3 covers 14 residues. CDR1 and CDR2 (germline): KGHSH, LQKENI. Losses at the gene ends were 6 bases for V and 4 bases for J; bases not matched to a gene: 7. CDR3: CASSNSGGGYGYTF. As DNA, the CDR3 is TGTGCCAGCTCCAACTCAGGGGGCGGCTATGGCTACACCTTC.

The chain employs TRBV5-1 and TRBJ1-1; D might be TRBD1 (6 bases). The V gene lost 4 bases and the J gene lost 3 bases, with 13 bases spanning the gap. The CDR3 runs to 14 residues. Germline assignment: CDR1 SGHRS and CDR2 YFSETQ. For the CDR3, the DNA is TGCGCCAGCAGCACGGAAACAGGGTACACTGAAGCTTTCTTT. Translation: CASSTETGYTEAFF. Drawing the rest from reference TRBV5-1 and TRBJ1-1, the complete variable domain is KAGVTQTPRYLIKTRGQQVTLSCSPISGHRSVSWYQQTPGQGLQFLFEYFSETQRNKGNFPGRFSGRQFSNSRSEMNVSTLELGDSALYLCASSTETGYTEAFFGQGTRLTVV.

This clone occurred a few times. This chain uses TRBV5-1 with TRBJ1-1; 7 bases agree with TRBD1. V lost 0 bases and J lost 2; bases outside the gene matches: 1. Germline V gives CDR1 SGHRS, CDR2 YFSETQ. CDR3 size: 14 residues. CDR3 in DNA: TGCGCCAGCAGCTTGGACAGGGGAAACACTGAAGCTTTCTTT. The encoded protein is CASSLDRGNTEAFF.

The rearrangement uses TRBV7-2 and TRBJ2-7, with 11 bases that match TRBD2. The CDR3 runs to 16 residues. Germline trimming cut 3 bases from V and 2 bases from J; bases unmatched to any gene: 6. Germline loops: CDR1 SGHTA, CDR2 FQGNSA. CDR3: CASSLGISGRAYEQYF. DNA for the CDR3: TGTGCCAGCAGCTTGGGTATTAGCGGGAGGGCCTACGAGCAGTACTTC.

V and J are TRBV5-1 and TRBJ2-1; no firm D call. This CDR3 has 12 residues. Between the trimmed V and J ends, which lost 5 bases and 4 bases, there was a span of 7 bases. CDR1 and CDR2 from the germline V gene are SGHRS and YFSETQ. The DNA of the CDR3 is TGCGCCAGCAGGTCCCCATACAATGAGCAGTTCTTC. It specifies CASRSPYNEQFF.

V gene TRBV28 combines with J gene TRBJ2-2, with D unresolved. The CDR3 length is 12 residues. Germline-derived CDR1 and CDR2 are MDHEN and SYDVKM. The ends were cut back, 6 bases at V and 4 bases at J, with 6 bases in the middle. The DNA of the CDR3 is TGTGCCAGCAGCCCATCCACCGGGGAGCTGTTTTTT. Its translation is CASSPSTGELFF.

The V and J genes are TRBV6-5 and TRBJ2-5, with D possibly matching TRBD2 (5 bases). Per the germline V gene, CDR1 is MNHEY and CDR2 is SVGAGI. The CDR3 has 14 amino acids. V was pared by 4 bases and J by 4 bases, with 13 bases between. The CDR3 bases are TGTGCCAGCAGTTCCGGGTTTGGAGGAGAGACCCAGTACTTC. This gives the protein CASSSGFGGETQYF.

This clone came up once. The V and J genes are TRBV19 and TRBJ1-1; the D is unclear. The CDR3 contains 15 residues. The germline V and J ends were trimmed by 4 bases and 11 bases, with 23 bases remaining between them. CDR1 is LNHDA, CDR2 SQIVND, per germline (reference sequence). CDR3 region: CASSTPPGEAMRAFF. In nucleotides, the CDR3 is TGTGCCAGTAGTACCCCGCCCGGAGAGGCAATGCGGGCTTTCTTT.

The chain has TRBV18 and TRBJ1-5; 9 nucleotides agree with TRBD1. CDR3 length: 12 residues. The germline CDR1 and CDR2 sequences are KGHSH and LQKENI. J gave up 5 bases and V 8 bases, and 1 base lay outside the gene matches. The CDR3 nucleotides read TGTGCCAGCGGGACAGGGTATCAGCCCCAGCATTTT. Amino acids: CASGTGYQPQHF.

This chain connects TRBV7-2 to TRBJ2-5; tentatively, D is TRBD2 (6 bases). The CDR3 sequence is 15 residues long. Germline assignment: CDR1 SGHTA and CDR2 FQGNSA. Trimming took off 7 bases at V and 1 base at J, with 16 bases between the two ends. The CDR3 spells CASKTAAGLQETQYF. The CDR3 DNA reads TGTGCCAGCAAGACCGCCGCGGGACTCCAAGAGACCCAGTACTTC.

This chain links TRBV9 with TRBJ2-2; D possibly corresponds to TRBD1 (5 bases). Trimming stripped 3 bases from V and 3 bases from J, with 12 bases between. This CDR3 has 15 amino acids. Germline CDR1 SGDLS, CDR2 YYNGEE. The CDR3 sequence is CASSADIRDTGELFF. DNA of the CDR3: TGTGCCAGCAGCGCGGACATTAGGGACACCGGGGAGCTGTTTTTT.

The rearrangement joins TRBV19 to TRBJ2-5, with 11 bases lining up with TRBD2. The CDR3 runs to 12 residues. The germline V gene has CDR1 LNHDA and CDR2 SQIVND (reference sequence). J lost 4 bases, V lost 9 bases, and 1 base had no gene match. The CDR3 loop is CASGLAGETQYF. Here the CDR3 DNA reads TGTGCCAGCGGACTAGCGGGAGAGACCCAGTACTTC.

The rearrangement links TRBV9 to TRBJ2-3; TRBD2 might be the D (7 bases). CDR1 is SGDLS, CDR2 YYNGEE, per germline. The CDR3 extends over 15 amino acids. V was clipped by 3 bases and J by 2 bases, with 13 bases between them. The CDR3 loop is CASSARGGFTDTQYF. The CDR3 coding sequence is TGTGCCAGCAGCGCCCGCGGGGGCTTCACAGATACGCAGTATTTT. Complete variable domain (other parts from reference TRBV9 and TRBJ2-3): DSGVTQTPKHLITATGQRVTLRCSPRSGDLSVYWYQQSLDQGLQFLIQYYNGEERAKGNILERFSAQQFPDLHSELNLSSLELGDSALYFCASSARGGFTDTQYFGPGTRLTVL.

The rearrangement joins TRBV7-2 to TRBJ2-7; TRBD2 might be the D (6 bases). Germline-derived CDR1 and CDR2 are SGHTA and FQGNSA. Trimming stripped 2 bases from V and 0 bases from J, with 11 bases between. CDR3 length: 15 residues. Here the CDR3 DNA reads TGTGCCAGCAGCTTACGGTTAGCGGCCTCCTACGAGCAGTACTTC. Amino acid sequence: CASSLRLAASYEQYF.

V usage is TRBV29-1 and J usage is TRBJ2-3; no clear D gene. Germline CDR1 is SQVTM and CDR2 is ANQGSEA. The V end lost 2 bases, the J end lost 0 bases, and 3 bases lay between the germline ends. This CDR3 has 12 residues. CDR3 amino acids: CSVESSTDTQYF. The CDR3 DNA reads as TGCAGCGTTGAATCTAGCACAGATACGCAGTATTTT.

This chain uses TRBV28 with TRBJ2-1, with 11 nucleotides matching TRBD2. The germline V gene has CDR1 MDHEN and CDR2 SYDVKM. J gave up 6 bases and V 4 bases, and 5 bases lay outside the gene matches. The CDR3 loop spans 15 amino acids. Written as DNA, the CDR3 is TGTGCCAGCAGTTCCCCTAGCGGGGGGTTCAATGAGCAGTTCTTC. The encoded protein is CASSSPSGGFNEQFF.

The rearrangement joins TRBV11-2 to TRBJ2-7, with TRBD2 matching 11 bases. CDR3 length: 16 residues. Germline lookup yields CDR1 SGHAT and CDR2 FQNNGV. V was clipped by 4 bases and J by 2 bases; unmatched bases: 7. The CDR3 region has the DNA TGTGCCAGCAGCTCGGGACTAGCGGCTCCTACCTACGAGCAGTACTTC. This gives the protein CASSSGLAAPTYEQYF.

V and J are TRBV9 and TRBJ2-5, with D maybe TRBD1 (6 bases). CDR1 and CDR2 (germline): SGDLS, YYNGEE. The V end lost 0 bases, the J end lost 4 bases, and 10 bases lay between the germline ends. The CDR3 totals 14 residues. CDR3 coding DNA: TGTGCCAGCAGCGTAGGTCAGGGGAGAGAGACCCAGTACTTC. As protein: CASSVGQGRETQYF.

This chain connects TRBV4-1 to TRBJ2-7; a possible D gene is TRBD1 (6 bases). V lost 0 bases to trimming and J lost 3 bases, with 12 bases between them. Germline values: CDR1 MGHRA, CDR2 YSYEKL. The CDR3 sequence is 15 residues long. The CDR3 DNA is TGCGCCAGCAGCCAAGAAGCGCAGGGGCTCTACGAGCAGTACTTC. Encoded protein: CASSQEAQGLYEQYF.

J is TRBJ1-2 and V is TRBV5-4, with TRBD1 matching 11 bases. The CDR3 runs to 16 residues. The V and J ends lost 6 bases and 6 bases, in that order; junction bases with no gene match: 13. Germline lookup yields CDR1 SGHNT and CDR2 YYREEE (reference sequence). In nucleotides, the CDR3 is TGTGCCAGCACGCCCACCCCGGGACAGGGGGTGGATGGCTACACCTTC. This codes for CASTPTPGQGVDGYTF. The full variable domain, rest sourced from reference TRBV5-4 and TRBJ1-2, is ETGVTQSPTHLIKTRGQQVTLRCSSQSGHNTVSWYQQALGQGPQFIFQYYREEENGRGNFPPRFSGLQFPNYSSELNVNALELDDSALYLCASTPTPGQGVDGYTFGSGTRLTVV.

The chain carries TRBV19 and TRBJ1-4, with TRBD1 identical over 10 bases. The junction had 7 bases not matched to a gene; V was cut back by 7 bases and J by 5 bases. The CDR3 totals 15 residues. Germline CDR1 LNHDA, CDR2 SQIVND (reference sequence). This CDR3 reads CASIGTGQGNEKLFF. The CDR3, as DNA: TGTGCCAGTATCGGGACGGGACAGGGGAATGAAAAACTGTTTTTT.

This clone was picked up a small number of times. The rearrangement joins TRBV9 to TRBJ2-6; 8 nucleotides line up with TRBD1. CDR3 length equals 18 residues. J lost 1 base, V lost 0 bases, and 6 bases had no gene match. Germline values: CDR1 SGDLS, CDR2 YYNGEE. The CDR3 nucleotides are TGTGCCAGCAGCGTAGGAGGACAGGGCACATCTGGGGCCAACGTCCTGACTTTC. This sequence encodes CASSVGGQGTSGANVLTF.